The T cell receptor beta chain under discussion was sequenced for a study of cytomegalovirus exposure and HLA in healthy donors listed by TCRdb under 2017. Background for the entire study: An earlier analysis of some 500 of the donors reported roughly 270 Gb of sequence data and approximately 110 million unique TCR beta sequences from 150 million to 200 million T cells. Donor age, sex, ethnicity and CMV serostatus were compiled alongside the repertoire data. The study used immunosequencing to profile the T cell repertoires of 666 subjects and linked those repertoires to cytomegalovirus serostatus. Every discovery cohort repertoire had been produced on one sequencing platform. Among about 400 genotyped donors of the cohort, an average of about 240,000 unique TCR beta nucleotide sequences was sequenced per donor, of which about 19% were non-productive. In a later analysis, previously published TCR beta repertoires from 666 donors were re-analyzed and high-resolution HLA genotyping was added so that TCR occurrence patterns could be studied. Besides the first cohort of around 700 subjects, a separate validation cohort made up of roughly 130 different subjects was used. HLA typing covered class I and class II loci at four-digit resolution. A later genetic analysis used genome-wide SNP genotypes for about 60% of the roughly 670 donors, treating that subset as a discovery cohort. Rather than using new phenotypic data, the later analysis identified candidate immune exposures from TCR beta sequences and from how often those sequences occurred across donors. The aim of the study was to test whether cataloging public T cell receptors could identify signatures of past pathogen exposure. Roughly five DR-DQ haplotypes were handled as single units for association and clustering because linkage in the cohort was strong. In an earlier analysis of 550 to 700 of the donors, high-throughput TCR beta sequencing was used to judge whether each TCR beta V gene segment behaved as functional or pseudogenic. To predict cytomegalovirus infection status, the study brought together high-throughput TCR immunosequencing, statistical association of individual TCRs with disease status, and machine learning. The genetic ancestry cluster associated with self-reported Caucasian donors included about 84% of the approximately 400 genotyped donors. Approximately 330 gigabases of sequencing data and approximately 91 million unique TCR sequences made up an early release that covered fewer than 650 HLA-typed donors. The number of typed donors differed by locus: about 629-640 for A, B, C, DRB1 and DQB1; 522 for DQA1; around 610 for DPA1; and 450 to 480 for DPB1.

On the study overall, not on this receptor specifically: The classifier was reported to diagnose cytomegalovirus status with high specificity and sensitivity in both the original and validation cohorts. A cluster of highly shared sequence variants was judged likely to represent a technical artifact of the sequencing pipeline. In a later analysis, the rate of TCR association differed among HLA loci, with DRB1 alleles having the most associated TCRs and HLA-C alleles having the fewest. Across donors, most TCR sequences were observed very rarely, whereas some public TCRs were present in many individuals. An association between a missense DCLRE1C variant and V-gene and J-gene trimming of TCR beta chains was found in a later genetic analysis and replicated in an independent cohort. Broadly in line with IMGT annotations, most TCR beta V segments showed up in productive rearrangements about 90% or about 30% of the time in an earlier analysis of 450 to 750 of the donors. Because the 87-base-pair reads could not distinguish some IMGT-functional V segments, including TRBV6-2 and TRBV6-3, those segments were excluded. Linkage disequilibrium might explain the correlated functional status among segregating V segments, but an unknown experimental factor could not be ruled out. This cohort had only TCR beta chains sequenced, and the lack of alpha or paired-chain data limited which features could be detected. A later analysis found that HLA-associated TCR beta chains were more clonally expanded and had lower generation probabilities than equally common non-associated chains. The study listed approximately 150 TCR beta chains as associated with cytomegalovirus. The presence/absence analyses assumed that sequencing depth was roughly uniform across donors, and that assumption may not be true. In a later genetic analysis, fewer N-insertions in productive TCRs were reported among donors in an Asian-associated ancestry cluster than the roughly 700-donor mean. Several of the top co-occurrence clusters appeared to be linked to parvovirus B19, influenza, CMV and Epstein-Barr virus, according to a later analysis. According to the authors, the approach could potentially be generalized to other disease states and immunological phenotypes. Because HLA typing was unavailable for some donors at each locus, only the typed subset was used in association tests. When HLA alleles, especially DR and DQ, strongly co-occurred, attributing TCR associations to individual alleles was difficult. Because counts were too low, seventeen rarely observed V segments, including chromosome 9 orphons, were excluded from the earlier analysis of 587 of the donors. Specific HLA alleles were associated with over 15,000 TCR beta sequences at a false discovery rate of 0.05 in a later analysis. For the cohort, immune exposure information was limited to CMV serostatus. In vitro tests confirmed that a few of the cytomegalovirus-associated TCR beta chains recognize cytomegalovirus antigens. A later analysis found that most CMV-associated TCR beta chains appeared HLA-restricted, with HLA associations seemingly driven largely by CMV exposure. A further reported finding was that TCR beta sequences accurately predicted the HLA-A and HLA-B alleles for most subjects in the first cohort.

The library was prepared using the immunoSEQ multiplex PCR assay. For the multiplex PCR, a mixture combining 60 forward primers for TCR Vbeta segments and 13 reverse primers for TCR Jbeta segments was used. The CDR3 region of rearranged TCR beta genes was amplified from genomic DNA by a multiplex PCR assay. Amplified TCR beta libraries were sequenced as 87-base-pair reads on the Illumina HiSeq System. In the authors' own workflow: A later analysis counted some 74 million unique TCR beta chains across the 666 repertoires, and some 11 million of these chains were shared by at least two donors. Raw reads were error-corrected and collapsed into unique sequences with a nearest-neighbor algorithm that merged closely related sequences to remove PCR and sequencing errors. CDR3 sequences were aligned to IMGT reference sequences to assign V, D and J gene segments. For a sequence to be retained, a match of at least six nucleotides to both a V gene segment and a J gene segment was required. A rearrangement counted as productive if the CDR3 had no stop codons and remained in frame with V and J, and every other rearrangement counted as non-productive. CDR3 was defined by IMGT convention, running from the second conserved V-encoded cysteine to the conserved J-encoded phenylalanine. In an earlier analysis of more than 550 of the donors, sequences lacking an unambiguous match to a single V gene segment were excluded. In an earlier analysis of about 590 of the donors, a V segment was called functional when productive rearrangements were above 56.7%, and segregating when the standard deviation between donors exceeded 5%. To diagnose cytomegalovirus status from the catalog of TCR beta chain sequences, a statistical classification framework was built. A later analysis assigned V and J genes by comparing TCR nucleotide sequences with IMGT/GENE-DB human TR gene sequences. In a later analysis, CDR3 sequences and most-parsimonious VDJ recombination scenarios were assigned using the TCRdist pipeline. In a later analysis, each TCR beta chain was defined by its CDR3 amino acid sequence together with its V-gene family, and reads lacking a unique V-gene family were excluded. To address suspected cross-contamination and a sequencing artifact, a later analysis removed several hundred highly shared, low-generation-probability nucleotide sequences. A later analysis calculated a clonal expansion index for each public chain from normalized within-repertoire ranks of inferred template counts. In a later analysis, generation probabilities were computed with a VDJ recombination model fitted to out-of-frame rearrangements, and the resulting probabilities were checked against IGoR. In a later analysis, TCR-TCR, TCR-HLA and TCR-CMV co-occurrence was scored with hypergeometric tests, and a repertoire-size bias correction was applied to TCR pairs. False discovery rates were estimated in a later analysis by permuting HLA or CMV assignments 20 times. In a later analysis, co-occurring TCRs were grouped using DBSCAN, and TCRdist sequence similarity was added for clustering within HLA-allele-positive subsets. Repertoires with fewer than 30,000 or more than 120,000 public chains, plus five repertoires with anomalous nucleotide sharing, were excluded from co-occurrence clustering. The table was pulled from immuneACCESS by TCRdb, which kept in-frame rearrangements only. Such tables lose some clones; where checked, under half of the loss comes from unresolved V genes, and the rest has no known cause. V and J calls and clone size are as listed in that table; D and trimming were resolved from the DNA. This sample comprises more than 140,000 clones, roughly 82% of them detected only once. About 5% of the sample rests with the top ten.

The cohort comprised approximately 700 healthy bone marrow donors. At the time of sampling, every cohort member was nominally healthy, though immune exposures that went unrecorded were likely present. The donor tested CMV seropositive and was one of the 289 seropositive cohort members. Each donor provided a peripheral blood sample, and peripheral blood mononuclear cells were used for TCR beta sequencing. Genomic DNA extraction from the blood cell samples was performed with the Qiagen DNeasy Blood Extraction Kit. According to the germline V gene, CDR1 reads ENHRY and CDR2 reads SYGVKD. Trimming takes 2 bases from V and 4 bases from J, and the germline ends sit 14 bases apart. The CDR3 holds 15 amino acids from the cysteine to the phenylalanine. Solely the CDR3 DNA is kept, with 45 bases framed from the first base. Regarding this clone: What antigen it recognizes has not been identified. No base qualities exist here, and no much larger clone lies one base off it.

Sequencing used PBMCs. The rearrangement joined TRBV10-3 to TRBJ2-5; TRBD1 is possibly the D segment (6 matching bases). The sequence came from a man aged 25 to 40 in good health and CMV-seropositive. The encoded CDR3 is CAISEPQGKGETQYF. The DNA sequence is as follows: TGTGCCATCAGTGAGCCGCAGGGGAAGGGAGAGACCCAGTACTTC.